The rows below give T cell receptor beta chains drawn from one sample of a study of blood T cell repertoires in COVID-19. Generated by immunoSEQ multiplex PCR, the TCRdb table keeps only in-frame clones and is missing some. The table has some 200,000 clones, approximately 81% seen once; the top ten hold 15% to 20%. Sequences were obtained from peripheral blood. Source of these receptors: a woman of 80 years or more with active or convalescent COVID-19. Each CDR3 is given with its conserved first and last residue. D genes are given only for firm matches. Size is stated for part of the rows, as once, few or many counts, or as a class when the clone is expanded.

size,length,J,V,D,DNA,CDR3
.,15,TRBJ2-3,TRBV3-1/TRBV3-2,TRBD2,TGTGCCAGCAGCCAGGCGGGGGGAGTGACAGATACGCAGTATTTT,CASSQAGGVTDTQYF
once,14,TRBJ1-1,TRBV9,.,TGTGCCAGCAGCGCGGGACACATAGACACTGAAGCTTTCTTT,CASSAGHIDTEAFF
.,17,TRBJ1-2,TRBV6-2/TRBV6-3,.,TGTGCCAGCAGTTACAGCGACAGGAGTGGAGAGAACTATGGCTACACCTTC,CASSYSDRSGENYGYTF
.,16,TRBJ1-3,TRBV5-1,.,TGCGCCAGCAGCCGCGTGGGGGGGGCTGCTGGAAACACCATATATTTT,CASSRVGGAAGNTIYF
once,17,TRBJ2-7,TRBV18,TRBD2,TGTGCCAGCTCACCACCGGGACTAGCGGGAGGGCCGGGCGAGCAGTACTTC,CASSPPGLAGGPGEQYF
.,14,TRBJ2-7,TRBV5-5,TRBD2,TGTGCCAGCAGCCGAACTAGCGGGACGTACGAGCAGTACTTC,CASSRTSGTYEQYF
.,17,TRBJ1-2,TRBV19,.,TGTGCCAGTAGTATCGGGGGGGCGAGTCTTGGCAGCTATGGCTACACCTTC,CASSIGGASLGSYGYTF
.,16,TRBJ1-2,TRBV6-5,.,TGTGCCAGCAGTTCGTACGACAGAGGAGTTAACTATGGCTACACCTTC,CASSSYDRGVNYGYTF
.,15,TRBJ2-5,TRBV5-1,TRBD1,TGCGCCAGCAGCGTGCAGGGACAGGGATGGGAGACCCAGTACTTC,CASSVQGQGWETQYF
few,12,TRBJ1-5,TRBV7-9,.,TGTGCCAGCAGCAAAACATATCAGCCCCAGCATTTT,CASSKTYQPQHF
.,18,TRBJ1-5,TRBV28,.,TGTGCCAGCAGTTTGGGAGTTTTTACGACAGGCGGTAATCAGCCCCAGCATTTT,CASSLGVFTTGGNQPQHF
.,14,TRBJ1-2,TRBV5-1,.,TGCGCCAGCAGCTTGGAAGTCACATACTATGGCTACACCTTC,CASSLEVTYYGYTF
.,15,TRBJ2-1,TRBV19,TRBD2,TGTGCCAGTAGTATATCGGGACTAGATTACAATGAGCAGTTCTTC,CASSISGLDYNEQFF
.,12,TRBJ2-7,TRBV12-3/TRBV12-4,TRBD2,TGTGCCAGCGGGCTAGCGGTTTACGAGCAGTACTTC,CASGLAVYEQYF
.,14,TRBJ1-3,TRBV6-2/TRBV6-3,.,TGTGCCAGCAGTTACGAGGGAGTGGGAAACACCATATATTTT,CASSYEGVGNTIYF
.,15,TRBJ1-5,TRBV28,.,TGTGCCAGCAGTCCGTCCGGGAAGAGCAATCAGCCCCAGCATTTT,CASSPSGKSNQPQHF
.,15,TRBJ1-1,TRBV18,TRBD1,TGTGCCAGCTCACCACTAGGACAGGAAACCGCTGAAGCTTTCTTT,CASSPLGQETAEAFF
.,14,TRBJ2-3,TRBV7-2,.,TGTGCCAGCACAACGTCCAGTGGCACAGATACGCAGTATTTT,CASTTSSGTDTQYF
.,11,TRBJ2-1,TRBV6-2/TRBV6-3,TRBD1,TGTGCCAGCAGTTACGGGACAGGGCAGTTCTTC,CASSYGTGQFF
.,12,TRBJ1-3,TRBV6-5,.,TGTGCCAGCACCAGCTCTGGAAACACCATATATTTT,CASTSSGNTIYF